These 26 T cell receptor beta chains came from one sample sequenced in a study of cytotoxic CD8 clonotypes in ibrutinib-treated CLL. TCRdb keeps only in-frame clones here, not all; method: immunoSEQ multiplex PCR. Of 200,000 to 250,000 clones listed, 70% are singletons. This specimen was PBMCs, taken after 12 months of ibrutinib treatment. The source is a human donor with chronic lymphocytic leukemia.

The chain joins TRBV6-1 to TRBJ2-7, with 8 bases that match TRBD1. The CDR3 covers 11 residues. V lost 10 bases to trimming and J lost 3 bases; unmatched junction nucleotides: 2. CDR1 is MNHNS and CDR2 is SASEGT in the germline V gene. DNA of the CDR3: TGTGCCACCGGACAGGGCTACGAGCAGTACTTC. Residues: CATGQGYEQYF.

J is TRBJ1-2 and V is TRBV5-1; D uncertain. Trimming removed 0 bases from V and 3 bases from J, with 6 bases in between. The length of the CDR3 is 13 residues. Per germline, CDR1 SGHRS and CDR2 YFSETQ. The DNA of the CDR3 is TGCGCCAGCAGCTTGGGAGACGACTATGGCTACACCTTC. Protein: CASSLGDDYGYTF.

CDR3 in amino acids: CASSPEGSIKFF. In nucleotides, the CDR3 is TGTGCCAGCTCACCAGAAGGGAGTATAAAGTTCTTC. The chain couples TRBV18 to TRBJ2-1; a possible D gene is TRBD2 (5 bases). The CDR3 totals 12 residues. Germline V gene sequence: CDR1 KGHSH, CDR2 LQKENI. The V end was cut by 2 bases, the J end by 14 bases, with 13 bases between. The entire variable domain, with the rest obtained from reference TRBV18 and TRBJ2-1, is as follows: NAGVMQNPRHLVRRRGQEARLRCSPMKGHSHVYWYRQLPEEGLKFMVYLQKENIIDESGMPKERFSAEFPKEGPSILRIQQVVRGDSAAYFCASSPEGSIKFFGPGTRLTVL.

The V call is TRBV28, the J call TRBJ1-5; 9 nucleotides match TRBD1. The CDR3 length is 16 residues. The trim removed 5 bases at V and 8 bases at J, leaving 13 bases unmatched. Germline CDR1 is MDHEN and CDR2 is SYDVKM. CDR3 amino acids: CASSVDRGRMVKPQHF. CDR3 coding DNA: TGTGCCAGCAGTGTAGACAGGGGGAGAATGGTCAAGCCCCAGCATTTT.

This clone showed up just once. The chain joins TRBV7-3 to TRBJ2-5; tentatively, D is TRBD2 (6 bases). V gave up 1 base and J gave up 4 bases, with 13 bases separating them. CDR1 is SGHTA and CDR2 is FQGTGA in the germline V gene. This CDR3 is 15 amino acids long. Here the CDR3 DNA reads TGTGCCAGCAGCTTAAGAGGAGGGTTTGGAGAGACCCAGTACTTC. Protein product: CASSLRGGFGETQYF.

This clone was detected a few times. This chain connects TRBV28 to TRBJ2-7, with a possible D match to TRBD2 (5 bases). Germline values: CDR1 MDHEN, CDR2 SYDVKM. Trimming cost V 5 bases and J 6 bases, with 11 bases left between them. This CDR3 comprises 12 residues. The CDR3 bases are TGTGCCAGCAGTGCCCCCGCGGGCGAGCAGTACTTC. Translated: CASSAPAGEQYF.

This chain uses TRBV9 with TRBJ1-1; possibly TRBD1 for D (6 bases). The CDR3 loop spans 16 amino acids. CDR1 SGDLS and CDR2 YYNGEE come from the germline V gene. Trimming took 3 bases from V and 0 from J, leaving 15 bases between them. CDR3: CASSGRGDTMNTEAFF. The CDR3 DNA follows: TGTGCCAGCAGCGGAAGAGGGGACACAATGAACACTGAAGCTTTCTTT.

This clone was seen a few times. V usage is TRBV4-3 and J usage is TRBJ1-5, with D possibly being TRBD1 (6 bases). This CDR3 is 16 amino acids long. Deletions cut 3 bases from V and 6 bases from J, with 18 bases between. Germline loops: CDR1 LGHNA, CDR2 YSLEER. As DNA, the CDR3 is TGCGCCAGCAGCCAGGAACAGGGAGATCGATTTCAGCCCCAGCATTTT. Its translation is CASSQEQGDRFQPQHF.

This clone was picked up one time. This chain uses TRBV18 with TRBJ2-1, with 13 bases matching TRBD2. The germline CDR1 and CDR2 sequences are KGHSH and LQKENI. J gave up 2 bases and V 4 bases, and 5 bases lay outside the gene matches. The CDR3 contains 17 residues. The CDR3 here is CASSQRTSGRAYNEQFF. For the CDR3, the DNA is TGTGCCAGCTCACAAAGGACTAGCGGGAGAGCCTACAATGAGCAGTTCTTC. The full variable domain, completed using reference TRBV18 and TRBJ2-1, is NAGVMQNPRHLVRRRGQEARLRCSPMKGHSHVYWYRQLPEEGLKFMVYLQKENIIDESGMPKERFSAEFPKEGPSILRIQQVVRGDSAAYFCASSQRTSGRAYNEQFFGPGTRLTVL.

This sequence joins TRBV29-1 and TRBJ2-7, with D possibly matching TRBD1 (6 bases). CDR3 length: 13 amino acids. Trimming pared 7 bases from V and 3 bases from J, leaving 16 bases between. Per germline, CDR1 SQVTM and CDR2 ANQGSEA. CDR3 bases: TGCAGCGCTACTAACGCCAGGGGCTACGAGCAGTACTTC. The encoded protein is CSATNARGYEQYF.

The sample holds one count of this clone. The chain couples TRBV7-2 to TRBJ2-7, with D possibly being TRBD1 or TRBD2 (5 bases each). The germline gives CDR1 SGHTA, CDR2 FQGNSA. V was cut by 5 bases and J by 3 bases, with 11 bases left in between. The CDR3 sequence is 13 residues long. Here the CDR3 reads CASSVGVNYEQYF. For the CDR3, the DNA is TGTGCCAGCAGCGTGGGGGTGAACTACGAGCAGTACTTC.

The chain links TRBV28 to TRBJ1-2; 7 bases map to TRBD1. With 5 bases clipped from V and 6 bases from J, the junction kept 6 bases outside the gene matches. There are 13 residues in the CDR3. The germline V gene encodes CDR1 MDHEN and CDR2 SYDVKM. CDR3 sequence: CASSTRQGHGYTF. For the CDR3, the DNA is TGTGCCAGCAGTACAAGACAGGGACATGGCTACACCTTC.

CDR3 residues: CAYSGQGNTEAFF. CDR3 coding DNA: TGTGCCTACTCAGGACAGGGGAACACTGAAGCTTTCTTT. The chain carries TRBV30 and TRBJ1-1, with 8 nucleotides matching TRBD1. The CDR3 loop spans 13 amino acids. V shed 7 bases, J shed 1 base, and the junction held 5 bases outside the gene matches. Germline V gives CDR1 GTSNPN, CDR2 SVGIG (reference sequence).

A note on this clone: Different DNA sequences within this sample yield the same CDR3. This sequence joins TRBV29-1 and TRBJ2-7; 7 positions match TRBD1. The germline V gene has CDR1 SQVTM and CDR2 ANQGSEA. CDR3 length: 13 residues. With V trimmed by 4 bases and J by 0 bases, 3 bases remained unmatched. CDR3 residues: CSVGDRASYEQYF. In nucleotides, the CDR3 is TGCAGCGTTGGAGACAGGGCCTCCTACGAGCAGTACTTC.

The chain couples TRBV28 to TRBJ1-5; TRBD1 matches at 9 bases. CDR3 length equals 16 residues. Germline values: CDR1 MDHEN, CDR2 SYDVKM. The ends lost 5 bases at V and 3 bases at J; junction bases unmatched: 8. CDR3 sequence: CASSPSTGGYNQPQHF. As DNA, the CDR3 is TGTGCCAGCAGTCCGTCGACAGGGGGATACAATCAGCCCCAGCATTTT.

The rearrangement uses TRBV29-1 and TRBJ2-5, with 9 nucleotides matching TRBD2. The V gene's germline CDR1 is SQVTM and CDR2 ANQGSEA. This CDR3 is built from 15 residues. The trim removed 7 bases at V and 0 bases at J, leaving 9 bases unmatched. CDR3 DNA sequence: TGCAGCGGATTACAGCGGGGGGAAAACCAAGAGACCCAGTACTTC. Translating gives CSGLQRGENQETQYF.

The chain's CDR3 is CASSFTGTGGQTQYF. The CDR3 DNA reads as TGTGCCAGCAGTTTCACCGGGACAGGGGGACAGACCCAGTACTTC. The chain is built from TRBV28 and TRBJ2-5, with 11 bases aligning to TRBD1. Losses at the gene ends were 3 bases for V and 6 bases for J; bases not matched to a gene: 6. The germline V gene has CDR1 MDHEN and CDR2 SYDVKM. The CDR3 has 15 residues.

This sequence joins TRBV7-3 and TRBJ2-1; D may be TRBD1 or TRBD2 (5 bases each). This CDR3 region has 16 residues. The V and J ends lost 4 bases and 0 bases respectively, with 13 bases between them. CDR1 is SGHTA, CDR2 FQGTGA, per germline. The CDR3 DNA reads as TGTGCCAGCAGCTCGGGGACGGGGAGCTCCTACAATGAGCAGTTCTTC. Translation gives CASSSGTGSSYNEQFF. Using reference TRBV7-3 and TRBJ2-1 for the parts outside the CDR3, the full variable domain is GAGVSQTPSNKVTEKGKYVELRCDPISGHTALYWYRQSLGQGPEFLIYFQGTGAADDSGLPNDRFFAVRPEGSVSTLKIQRTERGDSAVYLCASSSGTGSSYNEQFFGPGTRLTVL.

Only one count was recorded for this clone. The genes are TRBV6-5 and TRBJ1-1; D remains ambiguous. The CDR3 runs to 15 residues. Between the trimmed V and J ends, which lost 6 bases and 4 bases, there was a span of 18 bases. In germline, CDR1 is MNHEY, CDR2 SVGAGI. The CDR3 coding sequence is TGTGCCAGCAGAATTGTGACGCAGCAATCCACTGAAGCTTTCTTT. It codes for CASRIVTQQSTEAFF.

The rearrangement uses TRBV30 and TRBJ1-2, with D tentatively TRBD1 (6 bases). Trimming pared 2 bases from V and 3 bases from J, leaving 13 bases between. CDR3 length: 14 residues. Germline lookup yields CDR1 GTSNPN and CDR2 SVGIG (reference sequence). This chain's CDR3 is CAWSSGGAYYGYTF. The DNA for the CDR3 is TGTGCCTGGAGTAGTGGGGGCGCCTACTATGGCTACACCTTC.

The chain has TRBV30 and TRBJ1-3, with 10 bases lining up with TRBD1. This CDR3 comprises 15 residues. Trimming removed 4 bases from V and 0 bases from J; junction bases left unmatched: 3. Germline lookup yields CDR1 GTSNPN and CDR2 SVGIG (reference sequence). CDR3 amino acids: CAWTGTGASGNTIYF. Written as DNA, the CDR3 is TGTGCCTGGACCGGGACAGGGGCCTCTGGAAACACCATATATTTT. Full variable domain (outside the CDR3, taken from reference TRBV30 and TRBJ1-3): SQTIHQWPATLVQPVGSPLSLECTVEGTSNPNLYWYRQAAGRGLQLLFYSVGIGQISSEVPQNLSASRPQDRQFILSSKKLLLSDSGFYLCAWTGTGASGNTIYFGEGSWLTVV.

The gene calls are TRBV11-3 and TRBJ1-2; D uncertain. This CDR3 comprises 15 residues. Germline V gives CDR1 SGHNT, CDR2 YENEEA. With 1 base removed from V and 5 bases from J, the gap between germline ends came to 14 bases. The CDR3 DNA sequence: TGTGCCAGCAGCTTAGTGAGGGCAGGACTTTATGGCTACACCTTC. Protein sequence: CASSLVRAGLYGYTF.

The genes are TRBV6-4 and TRBJ1-1; D gene unclear. Per the germline V gene, CDR1 is MRHNA and CDR2 is SNTAGT. Trimming cost V 10 bases and J 5 bases, with 20 bases left between them. The CDR3 length is 14 residues. CDR3 in amino acids: CATRDGNRETEAFF. DNA of the CDR3: TGTGCCACCCGGGATGGGAATCGGGAGACTGAAGCTTTCTTT.

The V gene is TRBV2, the J gene TRBJ2-5, with D hard to call. The CDR3 is 11 residues long. CDR1 is SNHLY and CDR2 is FYNNEI in the germline V gene. V was trimmed by 6 bases and J by 4 bases, leaving 6 bases between them. This CDR3 reads CASRAGETQYF. In DNA, the CDR3 is TGTGCCAGCAGGGCAGGAGAGACCCAGTACTTC.

The chain recombines TRBV30 with TRBJ2-1, with 9 bases identical to TRBD2. Germline trimming cut 5 bases from V and 6 bases from J; bases unmatched to any gene: 8. Per germline, CDR1 GTSNPN and CDR2 SVGIG (reference sequence). The CDR3 has 14 residues. This CDR3 reads CAWAWGLASNEQFF. The CDR3 bases are TGTGCCTGGGCCTGGGGACTAGCCTCCAATGAGCAGTTCTTC.

The chain joins TRBV27 to TRBJ2-3, with D tentatively TRBD1 (6 bases). Germline V gives CDR1 MNHEY, CDR2 SMNVEV (reference sequence). CDR3 length equals 11 residues. As DNA, the CDR3 is TGTGCTAAGGGGGTCACAGATACGCAGTATTTT. It translates to CAKGVTDTQYF.